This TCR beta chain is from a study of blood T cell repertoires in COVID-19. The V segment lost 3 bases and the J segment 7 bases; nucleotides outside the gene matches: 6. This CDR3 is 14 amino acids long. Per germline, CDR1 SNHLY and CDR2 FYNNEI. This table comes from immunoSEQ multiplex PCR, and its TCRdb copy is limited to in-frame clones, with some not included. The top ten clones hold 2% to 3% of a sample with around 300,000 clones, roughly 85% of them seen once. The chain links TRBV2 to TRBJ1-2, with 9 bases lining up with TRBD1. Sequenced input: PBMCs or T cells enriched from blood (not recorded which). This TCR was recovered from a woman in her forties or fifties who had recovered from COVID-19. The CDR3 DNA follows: TGTGCCAGCAGTGATGACAGGGGGGGAGGTGGCTACACCTTC. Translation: CASSDDRGGGGYTF.